These T cell receptor beta chains were read from a single sample in a study of T-cell memory formation after mild COVID-19. TCRdb reanalysed the 5' RACE reads using MiXCR and keeps one entry per CDR3 protein. The table lists approximately 490,000 distinct CDR3 sequences, around 21% of them singletons, with approximately 12% in the top ten. The material sequenced was PBMCs or a T cell subset sorted from them (not recorded which). The receptors here all came from an adult woman who had mild COVID-19 (a few samples of this study predate the infection). Cell type and time point are not known. CDR3s include the opening cysteine and the closing phenylalanine or tryptophan. A D gene is named only where the DNA matches it firmly. The size entry is marked missing in some rows and otherwise reads once, few, many or a size class.

>.|16|TRBV7-2|.|TRBJ2-3
TGTGCCAGCAGCTTAGTAGGGGGAGGTAGCACAGATACGCAGTATTTT
CASSLVGGGSTDTQYF
>.|17|TRBV15|TRBD1|TRBJ2-5
TGTGCCACCAGCAGAGATTTAGGGGGCGCCGGACAAGAGACCCAGTACTTC
CATSRDLGGAGQETQYF
>few|15|TRBV6-2/TRBV6-3|.|TRBJ1-1
TGTGCCAGCAGTTACTTGGGCAGGGTGAACACTGAAGCTTTCTTT
CASSYLGRVNTEAFF
>few|16|TRBV24-1|TRBD1|TRBJ1-4
TGTGCCACCAGTGATACCAGACAGGGACCTAATGAAAAACTGTTTTTT
CATSDTRQGPNEKLFF
>.|14|TRBV27|.|TRBJ2-3
TGTGCCAGCAGCCCCCAGTGGGACACAGATACGCAGTATTTT
CASSPQWDTDTQYF
>.|14|TRBV18|TRBD1|TRBJ1-5
TGTGCCAGCTCTCCGGGACAGGGTCCTCAGCCCCAGCATTTT
CASSPGQGPQPQHF
>.|18|TRBV5-1|TRBD2|TRBJ2-2
TGCGCCAGCAGCTTCCCTTCGACTAGCGGACCCTGGGATGGGGAGCTGTTTTTT
CASSFPSTSGPWDGELFF
>few|12|TRBV6-2/TRBV6-3|.|TRBJ2-1
TGTGCCAGCAGTTACTCGACAACAGGGCAGTTCTTC
CASSYSTTGQFF
>once|15|TRBV4-1|TRBD1|TRBJ2-7
TGCGCCAGCAGCCAACCCCGGGACAGGGCGCGCGAGCAGTACTTC
CASSQPRDRAREQYF
>few|12|TRBV20-1|.|TRBJ1-1
TGCAGTGTATTACAGGGGAACACTGAAGCTTTCTTT
CSVLQGNTEAFF
>.|17|TRBV11-3|.|TRBJ2-1
TGTGCCAGCAGCTTAGTCCTTCAGCGGGCATTCTACAATGAGCAGTTCTTC
CASSLVLQRAFYNEQFF
>.|13|TRBV30|TRBD1|TRBJ1-1
TGTGCCTGGAGTGTTGCGGGGACAGCTGAAGCTTTCTTT
CAWSVAGTAEAFF
>few|14|TRBV12-3/TRBV12-4|TRBD2|TRBJ2-1
TGTGCCAGCAGTTTCACTAGCGTGGTGAATGAGCAGTTCTTC
CASSFTSVVNEQFF
>.|14|TRBV30|.|TRBJ1-1
TGTGCCTGGAGTGTAGGTACGATGAACACTGAAGCTTTCTTT
CAWSVGTMNTEAFF
>.|16|TRBV4-1|.|TRBJ1-4
TGCGCCAGCAGCCAAGATCGCAACAGAGAGAATGAAAAACTGTTTTTT
CASSQDRNRENEKLFF
>.|17|TRBV6-5|TRBD2|TRBJ2-7
TGTGCCAGCAGGCGCAGGACTAGCGGGAGGTTTACCTACGAGCAGTACTTC
CASRRRTSGRFTYEQYF
>.|13|TRBV25-1|.|TRBJ2-1
TGTGCCAGCAGTGACGCGGGGCGAGGTGAGCAGTTCTTC
CASSDAGRGEQFF
>.|17|TRBV5-6|TRBD2|TRBJ2-3
TGTGCCAGCAGCTTGGCCAGTAGTAGCGGGGGGGCAGATACGCAGTATTTT
CASSLASSSGGADTQYF
>few|15|TRBV7-3|TRBD1|TRBJ1-2
TGTGCCAGCAGCTTAACAGACAGGGATAACTATGGCTACACCTTC
CASSLTDRDNYGYTF
>.|13|TRBV27|.|TRBJ1-2
TGTGCCAGCAGTTTACGGGGGGTCTATGGCTACACCTTC
CASSLRGVYGYTF
>few|13|TRBV12-3/TRBV12-4|.|TRBJ2-5
TGTGCCAGCAGGGCCGGGTCAGTGGAGACCCAGTACTTC
CASRAGSVETQYF
>many|15|TRBV5-1|.|TRBJ1-2
TGCGCCAGCAGCTTTACGGGGGCAGAGAACTATGGCTACACCTTC
CASSFTGAENYGYTF
>.|15|TRBV7-2|.|TRBJ2-1
TGTGCCAGCAGCTGGGGCCAGGGGGGGGGAAATGAGCAGTTCTTC
CASSWGQGGGNEQFF
>.|15|TRBV29-1|TRBD1|TRBJ2-7
TGCAGCGTTGAGGCGGTGGGGACAGGGCTCTACGAGCAGTACTTC
CSVEAVGTGLYEQYF
>.|18|TRBV24-1|TRBD1|TRBJ2-3
TGTGCCACCAGTGATCCGTCCAGGGGGCCCTTTCTCACAGATACGCAGTATTTT
CATSDPSRGPFLTDTQYF
>many|15|TRBV20-1|.|TRBJ2-7
TGCAGTGCGCGTTCCTCCGGGACACTCTTCGACGAGCAGTACTTC
CSARSSGTLFDEQYF